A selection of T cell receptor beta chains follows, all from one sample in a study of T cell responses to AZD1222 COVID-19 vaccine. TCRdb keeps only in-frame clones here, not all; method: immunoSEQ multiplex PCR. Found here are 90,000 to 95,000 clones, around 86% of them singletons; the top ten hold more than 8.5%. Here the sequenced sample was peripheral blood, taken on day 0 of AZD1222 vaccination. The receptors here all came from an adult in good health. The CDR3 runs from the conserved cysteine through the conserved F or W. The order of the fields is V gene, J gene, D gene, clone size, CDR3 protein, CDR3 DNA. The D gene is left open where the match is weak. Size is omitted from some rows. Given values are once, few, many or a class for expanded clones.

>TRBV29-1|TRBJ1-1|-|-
CSVRTALNTEAFF
TGCAGCGTCCGGACAGCGCTGAACACTGAAGCTTTCTTT
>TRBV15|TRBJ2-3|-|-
CATSREGGVDTQYF
TGTGCCACCAGCAGAGAGGGCGGAGTGGATACGCAGTATTTT
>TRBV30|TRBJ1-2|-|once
CAWSGGGGYTF
TGTGCCTGGAGTGGGGGGGGTGGCTACACCTTC
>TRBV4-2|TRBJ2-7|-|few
CASSLSSYEQYF
TGTGCCAGCAGCCTGAGCTCCTACGAGCAGTACTTC
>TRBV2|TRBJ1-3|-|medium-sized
CASSEEGGGPSGNTIYF
TGTGCCAGCAGTGAAGAGGGTGGGGGCCCATCTGGAAACACCATATATTTT
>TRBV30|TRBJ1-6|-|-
CAWSVDNSPLHF
TGTGCCTGGAGTGTGGATAATTCACCCCTCCACTTT
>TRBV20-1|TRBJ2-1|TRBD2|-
CSASVSGGASYNEQFF
TGCAGTGCTAGTGTAAGCGGGGGGGCCAGCTACAATGAGCAGTTCTTC
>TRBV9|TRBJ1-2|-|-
CASSVEGLSFYGYTF
TGTGCCAGCAGCGTAGAAGGGCTATCCTTCTATGGCTACACCTTC
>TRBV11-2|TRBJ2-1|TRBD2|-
CASSLLPSGSGQAFEQFF
TGTGCCAGCAGCTTATTGCCTAGCGGGAGCGGCCAGGCTTTTGAGCAGTTCTTC
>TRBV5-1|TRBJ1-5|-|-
CASSFGQGDNQPQHF
TGCGCCAGCAGCTTCGGGCAGGGCGACAATCAGCCCCAGCATTTT
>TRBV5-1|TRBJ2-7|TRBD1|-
CASSLAPMAGTGGYEQYF
TGCGCCAGCAGCTTGGCACCTATGGCCGGGACAGGGGGCTACGAGCAGTACTTC
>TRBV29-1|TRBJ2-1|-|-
CSAKGSWDEQFF
TGCAGCGCAAAGGGCAGTTGGGATGAGCAGTTCTTC
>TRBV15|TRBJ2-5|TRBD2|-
CATSSSGGTQETQYF
TGTGCCACCAGCAGTAGCGGGGGGACACAAGAGACCCAGTACTTC
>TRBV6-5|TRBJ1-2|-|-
CAIFDQARYGYTF
TGTGCCATTTTCGACCAAGCACGATATGGCTACACCTTC
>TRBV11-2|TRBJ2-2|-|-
CASSRSSSGNTGELFF
TGTGCCAGCAGCCGCTCTAGTAGCGGGAACACCGGGGAGCTGTTTTTT
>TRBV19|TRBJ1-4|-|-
CASSIRRSEKLFF
TGTGCCAGTAGTATACGACGGAGTGAAAAACTGTTTTTT
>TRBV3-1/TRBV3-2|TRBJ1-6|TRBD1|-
CASSLDRFGSPLHF
TGTGCCAGCAGCCTGGACAGGTTTGGGTCACCCCTCCACTTT
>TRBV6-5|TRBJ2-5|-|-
CASSYTLTRGETQYF
TGTGCCAGCAGTTACACCCTTACTAGGGGAGAGACCCAGTACTTC
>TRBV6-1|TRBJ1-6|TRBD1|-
CASSDRQGESPLHF
TGTGCCAGCAGTGACCGACAGGGAGAATCACCCCTCCACTTT
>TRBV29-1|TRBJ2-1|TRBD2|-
CSVEVVGGLAAYNEQFF
TGCAGCGTTGAAGTTGTGGGGGGACTAGCGGCCTACAATGAGCAGTTCTTC
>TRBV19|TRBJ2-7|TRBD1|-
CASSNPGQVIYEQYF
TGTGCCAGTAGTAACCCGGGACAGGTGATCTACGAGCAGTATTTC
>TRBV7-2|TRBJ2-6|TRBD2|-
CASSLRFGGGAAGANVLTF
TGTGCCAGCAGCTTAAGATTTGGCGGGGGGGCCGCTGGGGCCAACGTCCTGACTTTC
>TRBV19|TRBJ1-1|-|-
CASSSSGTPNTEAFF
TGTGCCAGTAGTTCCAGCGGGACACCGAACACTGAAGCTTTCTTT
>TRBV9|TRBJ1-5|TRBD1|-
CASSASPSGTGCVFGNQPQHF
TGTGCCAGCAGCGCCTCCCCTTCCGGGACAGGGTGCGTCTTTGGCAATCAGCCCCAGCATTTT
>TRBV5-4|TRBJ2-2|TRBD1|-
CASSTETGGVGELFF
TGTGCCAGCAGCACCGAGACAGGGGGCGTCGGGGAGCTGTTTTTT
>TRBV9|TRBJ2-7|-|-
CASSVRSGAYEQYF
TGTGCCAGCAGCGTAAGGTCGGGGGCCTACGAGCAGTACTTC
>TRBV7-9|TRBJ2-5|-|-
CASSLGVGTQYF
TGTGCCAGCAGCTTAGGGGTCGGGACCCAGTACTTC
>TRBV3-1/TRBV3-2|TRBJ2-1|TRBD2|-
CASSHGLAGGLAYNEQFF
TGTGCCAGCAGCCACGGACTAGCGGGAGGTTTGGCCTACAATGAGCAGTTCTTC
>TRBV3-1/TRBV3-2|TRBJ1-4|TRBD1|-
CASSQGDRGKSLFF
TGTGCCAGCAGCCAAGGAGACAGGGGAAAGAGCCTGTTTTTT
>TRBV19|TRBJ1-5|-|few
CASRDLNQPQHF
TGTGCCAGTAGGGACCTCAATCAGCCCCAGCATTTT
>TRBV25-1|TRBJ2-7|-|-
CASTSSPSYEQYF
TGTGCCAGCACTTCCAGCCCGTCCTACGAGCAGTACTTC
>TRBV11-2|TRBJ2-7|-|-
CASSSSSYEQYF
TGTGCCAGCAGTTCGAGCTCCTACGAGCAGTACTTC
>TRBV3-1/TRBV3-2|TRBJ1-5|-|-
CASSQGYSSNQPQHF
TGTGCCAGCAGCCAAGGATACAGTAGCAATCAGCCCCAGCATTTT
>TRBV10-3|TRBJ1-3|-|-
CAISESWGAGNTIYF
TGTGCCATCAGTGAGTCGTGGGGGGCTGGAAACACCATATATTTT
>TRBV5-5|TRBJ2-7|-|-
CASSLNRAAFYEQYF
TGTGCCAGCAGCTTAAACAGGGCGGCTTTCTACGAGCAGTACTTC
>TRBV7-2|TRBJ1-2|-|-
CASSFSRNYGYTF
TGTGCCAGCAGCTTTTCCAGGAACTATGGCTACACCTTC
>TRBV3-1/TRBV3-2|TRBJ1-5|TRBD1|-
CASSGQANQPQHF
TGTGCCAGCAGCGGACAGGCAAATCAGCCCCAGCATTTT
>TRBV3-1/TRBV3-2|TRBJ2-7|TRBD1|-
CASSRTPGQGSYEQYF
TGTGCCAGCAGCCGCACCCCGGGACAGGGTTCCTACGAGCAGTACTTC
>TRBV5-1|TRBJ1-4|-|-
CASSLAVEGVIGNEKLFF
TGCGCCAGCAGCTTGGCTGTCGAAGGGGTAATTGGTAATGAAAAACTGTTTTTT
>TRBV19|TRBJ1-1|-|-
CASSFSWDEAFF
TGTGCCAGTAGTTTCAGTTGGGATGAAGCTTTCTTT
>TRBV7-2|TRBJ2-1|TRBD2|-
CASSRGLAGALVYNEQFF
TGTGCCAGCAGCAGAGGACTAGCGGGAGCGCTAGTCTACAATGAGCAGTTCTTC
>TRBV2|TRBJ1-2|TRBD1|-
CASSWTGDGYTF
TGTGCCAGCAGTTGGACAGGAGATGGCTACACCTTC
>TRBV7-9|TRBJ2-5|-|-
CASSLVGEGGTQYF
TGTGCCAGCAGCTTAGTCGGGGAAGGGGGGACCCAGTACTTC
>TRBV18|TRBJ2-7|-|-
CASSPRTGPAEQYF
TGTGCCAGCTCACCACGCACAGGTCCCGCCGAGCAGTACTTC
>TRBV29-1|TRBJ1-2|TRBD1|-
CSVETGGQDGYTF
TGCAGCGTTGAAACAGGGGGCCAAGATGGCTACACCTTC
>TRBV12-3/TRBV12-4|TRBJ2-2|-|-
CASSRPGDGELFF
TGTGCCAGCAGCCGACCGGGGGACGGGGAGCTGTTTTTT
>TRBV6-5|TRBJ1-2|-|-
CASSSGGLNYGYTF
TGTGCCAGCAGTTCCGGGGGGCTTAACTATGGCTACACCTTC
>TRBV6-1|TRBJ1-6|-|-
CASSENPGGSGSPLHF
TGTGCCAGCAGTGAAAATCCGGGGGGCTCTGGTTCACCCCTCCACTTT
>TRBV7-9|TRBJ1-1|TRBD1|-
CASSSLGQGAVEAFF
TGTGCCAGCAGCTCACTTGGACAGGGGGCGGTTGAAGCTTTCTTT
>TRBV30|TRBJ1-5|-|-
CAWSGRGDQPQHF
TGTGCCTGGAGTGGTCGGGGGGATCAGCCCCAGCATTTT
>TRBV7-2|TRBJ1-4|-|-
CASSLAGPNEKLFF
TGTGCCAGCAGCTTAGCGGGACCTAATGAAAAACTGTTTTTT
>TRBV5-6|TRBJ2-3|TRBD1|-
CASTGGSKDTQYF
TGTGCCAGCACAGGGGGCAGCAAGGATACGCAGTATTTT
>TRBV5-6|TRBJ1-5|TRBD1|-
CASSLYRGEGNQPQHF
TGTGCCAGCAGCTTGTACAGGGGGGAGGGCAATCAGCCCCAGCATTTT
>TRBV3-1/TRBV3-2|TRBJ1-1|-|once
CASSIYLTGNTEAFF
TGTGCCAGCAGTATCTACCTTACAGGGAACACTGAAGCTTTCTTT
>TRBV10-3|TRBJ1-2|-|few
CAISERQGDGYTF
TGTGCCATCAGTGAACGGCAGGGCGATGGCTACACCTTC
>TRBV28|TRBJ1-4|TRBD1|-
CASSLFSGQGNNEKLFF
TGTGCCAGCAGTTTATTTTCCGGACAGGGGAATAATGAAAAACTGTTTTTT
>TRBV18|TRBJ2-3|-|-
CASSPVGDGTDTQYF
TGTGCCAGCTCACCGGTTGGGGATGGCACAGATACGCAGTATTTT
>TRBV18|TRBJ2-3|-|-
CASSPRPVTTDTQYF
TGTGCCAGCTCACCTCGTCCCGTAACCACAGATACGCAGTATTTT
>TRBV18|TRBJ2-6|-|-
CASSPLQGGGANVLTF
TGTGCCAGCTCACCGTTACAGGGAGGTGGGGCCAACGTCCTGACTTTC